Sequencing of this TCR beta chain was carried out in a study of cytomegalovirus exposure and HLA in healthy donors. Study conclusions and caveats: V- and J-gene trimming in TCR beta was tied to a missense DCLRE1C variant by an analysis performed later. Three chains linked to CMV were shown in vitro to be specific for CMV antigens. Several V segments, TRBV6-2 and TRBV6-3 among them, could not be told apart and were dropped. Rarity held for most TCR sequences, but there were some public TCRs that occurred in many donors.

A word on this clone: Its target is unknown.

The CDR3 loop spans 15 amino acids. Per germline, CDR1 SGHRS and CDR2 YFSETQ. Trimming took off 4 bases at V and 4 bases at J, with 17 bases between the two ends. 13 Jbeta primers and 60 Vbeta primers were used for the PCR. Sequencing was performed with immunoSEQ multiplex PCR; in TCRdb, only in-frame clones are kept and a portion is missing. The sample holds some 140,000 clones, 60% to 80% seen once. The genes are TRBV5-1 and TRBJ2-5; maybe TRBD2 (7 bases). Sequenced sample: PBMCs. The clonotype comes from a man aged 30 to 45 in good health and CMV-seropositive. Here the CDR3 reads CASSRGGVVGETQYF. Here the CDR3 DNA reads TGCGCCAGCAGCCGAGGGGGGGTTGTAGGAGAGACCCAGTACTTC. The entire variable domain, with the rest obtained from reference TRBV5-1 and TRBJ2-5, is as follows: KAGVTQTPRYLIKTRGQQVTLSCSPISGHRSVSWYQQTPGQGLQFLFEYFSETQRNKGNFPGRFSGRQFSNSRSEMNVSTLELGDSALYLCASSRGGVVGETQYFGPGTRLLVL.